Sequencing of this TCR beta chain was carried out in a study of regulatory T cells in long-lasting Graves disease. Looking at the study overall: Persistent Graves' disease meant over 5 years of antithyroid drugs with positive TSH receptor antibodies.

In this sample, this clonotype turned up many times. Its antigen remains unknown. iRepertoire HTBI primers and Arm-PCR of CDR3 regions built TCR beta libraries. TCRdb fed the multiplex PCR reads into MiXCR, producing one record per CDR3 protein. Of some 330,000 distinct CDR3 sequences in the sample, 20% to 25% are singletons; the top ten hold around 30%. Regarding the study as a whole: Whereas 1,000 or so public clonotypes were shared by new patients, persistent patients shared more, at some 3,000. Newly diagnosed Graves' patients exceeded persistent ones in TCR diversity.

Specified time point: persistent/refractory GD, antithyroid drugs over 5 years with positive TRAb. RNA isolated from PBMCs was used to make the TCR library. This TCR was sampled from a woman aged 40-49 years with Graves disease. The starting material was peripheral blood mononuclear cells (PBMCs), obtained when the disease was refractory, from a patient treated with antithyroid drugs.

CDR3 region: CSARSGGNEQYF. As DNA, the CDR3 is TGCAGTGCTAGGTCGGGCGGGAACGAGCAGTACTTC. The chain is built from TRBV20-1 and TRBJ2-7, with a possible D match to TRBD2 (6 bases). This CDR3 has 12 residues. Trimming took 3 bases from V and 5 from J, leaving 11 bases between them. Germline V CDR1 and CDR2: DFQATT, SNEGSKA (reference sequence).